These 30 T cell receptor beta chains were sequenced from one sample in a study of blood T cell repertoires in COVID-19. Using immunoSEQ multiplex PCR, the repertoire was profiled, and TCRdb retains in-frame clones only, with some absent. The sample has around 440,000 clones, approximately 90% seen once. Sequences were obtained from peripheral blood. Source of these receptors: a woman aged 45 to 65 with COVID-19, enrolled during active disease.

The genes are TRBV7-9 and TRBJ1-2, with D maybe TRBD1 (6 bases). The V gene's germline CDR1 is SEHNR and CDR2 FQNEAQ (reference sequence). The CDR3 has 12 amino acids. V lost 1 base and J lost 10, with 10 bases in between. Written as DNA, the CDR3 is TGTGCCAGCAGCTTAGGGACAGATTACTACACCTTC. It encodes CASSLGTDYYTF.

The CDR3 sequence: CASSLGQGGGETQYF. CDR3 nucleotide sequence: TGTGCCAGCAGTTTAGGACAGGGGGGAGGAGAGACCCAGTACTTC. The chain employs TRBV28 and TRBJ2-5, with 10 bases fitting TRBD1. Germline V gene lookup returns CDR1 MDHEN and CDR2 SYDVKM. V was clipped by 2 bases and J by 4 bases; unmatched bases: 4. This CDR3 is 15 amino acids long.

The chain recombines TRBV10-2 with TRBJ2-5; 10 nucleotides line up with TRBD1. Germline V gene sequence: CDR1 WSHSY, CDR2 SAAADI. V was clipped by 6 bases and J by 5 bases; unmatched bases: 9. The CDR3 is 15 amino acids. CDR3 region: CASRATGGALETQYF. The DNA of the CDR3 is TGCGCCAGCAGAGCGACAGGGGGCGCCTTGGAGACCCAGTACTTC.

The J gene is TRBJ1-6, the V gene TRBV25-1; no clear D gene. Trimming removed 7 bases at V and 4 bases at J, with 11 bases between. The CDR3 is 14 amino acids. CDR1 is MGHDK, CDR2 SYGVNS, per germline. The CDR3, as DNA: TGTGCCAGCAATTTCCGGGGATATAATTCACCCCTCCACTTT. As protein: CASNFRGYNSPLHF.

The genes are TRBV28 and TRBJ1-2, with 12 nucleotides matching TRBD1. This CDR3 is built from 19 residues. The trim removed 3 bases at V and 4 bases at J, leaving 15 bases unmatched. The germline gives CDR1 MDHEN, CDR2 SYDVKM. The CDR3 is CASSLATMGTGGIPYGYTF. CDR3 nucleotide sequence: TGTGCCAGCAGTTTGGCAACAATGGGGACAGGGGGCATTCCCTATGGCTACACCTTC.

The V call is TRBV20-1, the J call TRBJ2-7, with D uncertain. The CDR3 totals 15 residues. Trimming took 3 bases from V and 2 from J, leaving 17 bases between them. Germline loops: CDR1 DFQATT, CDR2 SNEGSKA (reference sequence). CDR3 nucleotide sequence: TGCAGTGCTAGTGCCAGCCCGGGTTCGGCCTACGAGCAGTACTTC. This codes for CSASASPGSAYEQYF.

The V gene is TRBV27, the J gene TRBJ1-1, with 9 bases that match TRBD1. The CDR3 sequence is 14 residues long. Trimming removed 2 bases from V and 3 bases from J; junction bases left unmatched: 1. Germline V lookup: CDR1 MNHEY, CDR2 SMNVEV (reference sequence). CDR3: CASSLRDRDTEAFF. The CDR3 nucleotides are TGTGCCAGCAGTTTACGGGACAGGGACACTGAAGCTTTCTTT.

The CDR3, as DNA: TGCGCCAGCAGCCCGGGACTAGCGGGGGCTGGGTCCACAGATACGCAGTATTTT. Its protein is CASSPGLAGAGSTDTQYF. The chain uses TRBV4-1 and TRBJ2-3, with TRBD2 identical over 14 bases. This CDR3 spans 18 amino acids. The V and J ends lost 4 bases and 2 bases, in that order; junction bases with no gene match: 8. Per the germline V gene, CDR1 is MGHRA and CDR2 is YSYEKL.

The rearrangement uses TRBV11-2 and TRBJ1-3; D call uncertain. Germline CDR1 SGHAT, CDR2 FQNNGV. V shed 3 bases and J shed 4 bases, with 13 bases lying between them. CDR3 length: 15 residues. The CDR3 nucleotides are TGTGCCAGCAGCTTCCACCCCCTCGGGGGAAACACCATATATTTT. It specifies CASSFHPLGGNTIYF.

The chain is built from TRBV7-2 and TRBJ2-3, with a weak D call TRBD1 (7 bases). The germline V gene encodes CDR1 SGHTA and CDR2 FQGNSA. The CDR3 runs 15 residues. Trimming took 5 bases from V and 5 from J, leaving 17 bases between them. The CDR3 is CASSPTWQGGDTQYF. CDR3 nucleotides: TGTGCCAGCAGCCCTACGTGGCAGGGGGGAGATACGCAGTATTTT.

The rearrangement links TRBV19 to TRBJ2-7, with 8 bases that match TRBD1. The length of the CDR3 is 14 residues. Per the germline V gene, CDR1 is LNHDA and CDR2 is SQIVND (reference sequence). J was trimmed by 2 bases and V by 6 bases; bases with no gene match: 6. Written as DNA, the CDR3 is TGTGCCAGTAGCGCCGGGACAGGAACCTACGAGCAGTACTTC. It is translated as CASSAGTGTYEQYF.

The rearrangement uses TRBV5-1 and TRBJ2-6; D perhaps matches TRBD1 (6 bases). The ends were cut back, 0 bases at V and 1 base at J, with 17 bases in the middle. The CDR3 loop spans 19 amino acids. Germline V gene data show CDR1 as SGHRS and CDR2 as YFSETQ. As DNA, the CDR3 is TGCGCCAGCAGCTTGGGCCGGACAGTCATCCTTTCTGGGGCCAACGTCCTGACTTTC. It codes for CASSLGRTVILSGANVLTF.

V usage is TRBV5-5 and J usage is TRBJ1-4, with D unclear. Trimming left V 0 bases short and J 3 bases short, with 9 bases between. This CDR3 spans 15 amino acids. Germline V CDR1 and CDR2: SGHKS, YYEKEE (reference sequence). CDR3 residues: CASSLGVVSNEKLFF. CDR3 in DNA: TGTGCCAGCAGCTTGGGAGTGGTCTCTAATGAAAAACTGTTTTTT.

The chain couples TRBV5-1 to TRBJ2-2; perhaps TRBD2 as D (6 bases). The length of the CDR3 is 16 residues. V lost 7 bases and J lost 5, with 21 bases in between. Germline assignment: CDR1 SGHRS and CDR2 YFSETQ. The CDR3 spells CASSSPLEGWTGELFF. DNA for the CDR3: TGCGCCAGCTCCTCCCCGCTGGAGGGATGGACCGGGGAGCTGTTTTTT.

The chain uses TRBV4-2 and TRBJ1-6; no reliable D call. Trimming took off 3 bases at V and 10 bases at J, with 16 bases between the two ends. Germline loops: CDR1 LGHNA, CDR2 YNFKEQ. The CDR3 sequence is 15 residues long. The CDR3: CASSQERNSESPLHF. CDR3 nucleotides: TGTGCCAGCAGCCAGGAAAGAAATAGCGAATCACCCCTCCACTTT.

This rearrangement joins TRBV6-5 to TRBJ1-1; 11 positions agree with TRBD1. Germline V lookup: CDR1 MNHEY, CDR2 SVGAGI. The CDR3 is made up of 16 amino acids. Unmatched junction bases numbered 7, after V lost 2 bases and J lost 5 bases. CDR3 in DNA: TGTGCCAGCAGTTACGATCCGGGACAGGGGGGTACTGAAGCTTTCTTT. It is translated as CASSYDPGQGGTEAFF.

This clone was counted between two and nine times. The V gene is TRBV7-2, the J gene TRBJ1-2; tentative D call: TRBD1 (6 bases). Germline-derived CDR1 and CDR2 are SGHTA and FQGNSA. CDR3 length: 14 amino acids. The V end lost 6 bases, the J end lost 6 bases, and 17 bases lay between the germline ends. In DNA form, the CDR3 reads TGTGCCAGCAGGCAGCAAGGGGGTCAAGATGGCTACACCTTC. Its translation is CASRQQGGQDGYTF.

CDR3 bases: TGTGCCAGCAGTGAAGCTAGCGCCCGGTCAGGTGAGCAGTTCTTC. Translation: CASSEASARSGEQFF. This chain connects TRBV25-1 to TRBJ2-1; D perhaps matches TRBD2 (6 bases). The CDR3 extends over 15 amino acids. The V end was cut by 2 bases, the J end by 9 bases, with 17 bases between. Per the germline V gene, CDR1 is MGHDK and CDR2 is SYGVNS.

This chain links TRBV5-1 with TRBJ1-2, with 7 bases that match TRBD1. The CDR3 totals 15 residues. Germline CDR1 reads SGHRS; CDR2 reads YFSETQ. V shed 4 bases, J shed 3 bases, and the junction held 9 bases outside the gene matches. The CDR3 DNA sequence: TGCGCCAGCAGCCCCAGGACAGGAGACTACTATGGCTACACCTTC. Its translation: CASSPRTGDYYGYTF.

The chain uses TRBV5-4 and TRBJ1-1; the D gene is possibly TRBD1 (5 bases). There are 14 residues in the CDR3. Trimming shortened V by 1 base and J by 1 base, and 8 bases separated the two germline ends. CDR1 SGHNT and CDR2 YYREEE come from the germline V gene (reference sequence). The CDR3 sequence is CASSLRQPNTEAFF. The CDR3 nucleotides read TGTGCCAGCAGCTTGAGACAGCCGAACACTGAAGCTTTCTTT.

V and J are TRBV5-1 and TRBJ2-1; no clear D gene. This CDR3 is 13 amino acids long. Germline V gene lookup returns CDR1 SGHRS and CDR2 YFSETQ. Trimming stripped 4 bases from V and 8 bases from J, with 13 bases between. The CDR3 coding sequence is TGCGCCAGCAGCGAGGCCCCCGAGGATGAGCAGTTCTTC. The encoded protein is CASSEAPEDEQFF.

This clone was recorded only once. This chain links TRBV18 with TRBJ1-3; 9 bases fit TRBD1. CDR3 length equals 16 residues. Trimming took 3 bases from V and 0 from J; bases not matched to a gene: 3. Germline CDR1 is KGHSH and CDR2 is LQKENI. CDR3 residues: CASSPGQGSSGNTIYF. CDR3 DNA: TGTGCCAGCTCACCGGGACAGGGAAGCTCTGGAAACACCATATATTTT.

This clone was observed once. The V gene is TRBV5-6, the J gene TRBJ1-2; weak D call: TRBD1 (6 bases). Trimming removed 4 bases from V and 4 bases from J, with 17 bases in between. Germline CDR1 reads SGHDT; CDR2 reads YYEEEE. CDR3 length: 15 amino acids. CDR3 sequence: CASSPPGGGPYGYTF. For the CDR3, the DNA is TGTGCCAGCAGCCCCCCCGGGGGGGGGCCCTATGGCTACACCTTC. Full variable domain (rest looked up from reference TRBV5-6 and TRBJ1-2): DAGVTQSPTHLIKTRGQQVTLRCSPKSGHDTVSWYQQALGQGPQFIFQYYEEEERQRGNFPDRFSGHQFPNYSSELNVNALLLGDSALYLCASSPPGGGPYGYTFGSGTRLTVV.

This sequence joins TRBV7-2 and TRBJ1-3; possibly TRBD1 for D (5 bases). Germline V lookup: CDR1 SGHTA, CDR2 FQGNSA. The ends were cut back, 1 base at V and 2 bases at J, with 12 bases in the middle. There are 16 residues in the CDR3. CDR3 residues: CASSLGPPGTGNTIYF. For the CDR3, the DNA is TGTGCCAGCAGCTTAGGGCCCCCAGGGACTGGAAACACCATATATTTT.

This CDR3 is CASSALDGDTQYF. The CDR3 coding sequence is TGCGCCAGCAGCGCACTCGACGGGGATACGCAGTATTTT. The chain carries TRBV5-1 and TRBJ2-3; D call uncertain. Germline V gives CDR1 SGHRS, CDR2 YFSETQ. The V gene lost 4 bases and the J gene lost 6 bases, with 12 bases spanning the gap. The CDR3 runs to 13 residues.

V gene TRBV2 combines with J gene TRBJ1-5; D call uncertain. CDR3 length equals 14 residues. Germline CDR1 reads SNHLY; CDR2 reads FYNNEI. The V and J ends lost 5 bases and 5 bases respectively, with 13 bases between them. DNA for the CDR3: TGTGCCAGCAGTACCTCGGGGTGGGATCAGCCCCAGCATTTT. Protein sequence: CASSTSGWDQPQHF. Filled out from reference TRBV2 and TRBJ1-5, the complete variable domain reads EPEVTQTPSHQVTQMGQEVILRCVPISNHLYFYWYRQILGQKVEFLVSFYNNEISEKSEIFDDQFSVERPDGSNFTLKIRSTKLEDSAMYFCASSTSGWDQPQHFGDGTRLSIL.

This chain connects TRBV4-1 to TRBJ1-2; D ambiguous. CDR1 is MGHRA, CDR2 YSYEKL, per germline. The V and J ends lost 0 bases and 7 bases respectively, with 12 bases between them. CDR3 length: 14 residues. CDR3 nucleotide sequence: TGCGCCAGCAGCCAAGATCTCGCTTCAGGTGGCTACACCTTC. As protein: CASSQDLASGGYTF.

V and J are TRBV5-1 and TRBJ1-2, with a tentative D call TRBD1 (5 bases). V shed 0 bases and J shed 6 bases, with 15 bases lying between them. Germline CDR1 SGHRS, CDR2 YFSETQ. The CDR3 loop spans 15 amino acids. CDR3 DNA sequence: TGCGCCAGCAGCTTGGGCCCAGGGATGTTAGATGGCTACACCTTC. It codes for CASSLGPGMLDGYTF.

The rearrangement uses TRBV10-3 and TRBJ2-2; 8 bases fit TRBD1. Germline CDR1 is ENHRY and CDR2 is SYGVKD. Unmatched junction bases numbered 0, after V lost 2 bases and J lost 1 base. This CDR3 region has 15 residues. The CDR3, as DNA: TGTGCCATCAGTGAGGGGACAGGGAACACCGGGGAGCTGTTTTTT. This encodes CAISEGTGNTGELFF.

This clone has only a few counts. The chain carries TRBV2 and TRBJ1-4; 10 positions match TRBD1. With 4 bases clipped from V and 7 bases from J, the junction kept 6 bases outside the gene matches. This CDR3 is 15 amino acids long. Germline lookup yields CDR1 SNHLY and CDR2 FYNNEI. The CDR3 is CASSASGQGPEKLFF. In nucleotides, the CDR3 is TGTGCCAGCAGTGCCTCGGGACAGGGGCCTGAAAAACTGTTTTTT.